This T cell receptor beta chain appears in the sequencing data of a study of cytomegalovirus exposure and HLA in healthy donors. Regarding the study as a whole: Productive status was seen about 87% or about 30% of the time for most TCR beta V segments in an earlier analysis. The study dropped some indistinguishable V segments, TRBV6-2 and TRBV6-3 among them. A list of 150 or so TCR beta chains associated with cytomegalovirus was given.

Notes on this clone: Its antigen is as yet unknown.

V gave up 0 bases and J gave up 0 bases; unmatched junction bases: 2. This CDR3 spans 16 amino acids. The germline CDR1 and CDR2 sequences are LNHNV and YYDKDF (reference sequence). A multiplex PCR was run with 60 Vbeta primers and 13 Jbeta primers. Original analysis: Around 11 million shared chains were among the approximately 87 million unique TCR beta chains that a later analysis counted. The method was immunoSEQ multiplex PCR; TCRdb's version includes in-frame clones alone and lacks a portion of them. D and trimming come from the DNA, and the V and J calls and clone size come from that table. Found here are about 120,000 clones, roughly 9.9% of them singletons; the top ten hold 3%.

Sequenced input: PBMCs. The receptor comes from a man aged 25 to 40 in good health and CMV-seronegative. The chain joins TRBV15 to TRBJ2-1; TRBD2 matches 7 bases. CDR3 sequence: CATSRDRGSSYNEQFF. The CDR3 DNA reads TGTGCCACCAGCAGAGATCGCGGGAGCTCCTACAATGAGCAGTTCTTC.